The clone carrying this T cell receptor (beta chain) showed up just a few times. Its target is not known. TCRdb called the reads again in MiXCR, with one record for every CDR3 protein. Of roughly 760,000 distinct CDR3 sequences listed, 35% are singletons. The sample belongs to a study of T cell repertoires in cytomegalovirus infection. Study context: Indications of both CMV infection and matching HLA type were provided by public TCR beta signatures. Whole-study results and caveats: The response measured ex vivo was dominated by TCR beta clonotypes (HLA-C-restricted and CMV-specific).

The length of the CDR3 is 15 residues. Germline values: CDR1 LGHDT, CDR2 YNNKEL (reference sequence). Trimming cost V 1 base and J 2 bases, with 12 bases left between them. What was sequenced was PBMCs. The chain recombines TRBV3-1 with TRBJ2-7; D ambiguous. The clonotype was recovered from a human donor in good health (CMV status not recorded). Some clones in this sample may be carry-over from other donors' samples. CDR3: CASSQGHSGTYEQYF. The CDR3 bases are TGTGCCAGCAGCCAAGGGCACAGTGGAACCTACGAGCAGTACTTC.